A single sample gave rise to the 21 T cell receptor beta chains below, sequenced in a study of T cell responses to AZD1222 COVID-19 vaccine. The table came from immunoSEQ multiplex PCR; TCRdb's copy has only in-frame clones and leaves some out. The top ten hold roughly 12% of the sample, which has around 130,000 clones, roughly 84% seen once. The input for sequencing was peripheral blood, taken on day 0 of AZD1222 vaccination. The receptors were gathered from an adult in good health.

The V and J genes are TRBV7-8 and TRBJ1-6; 8 bases are shared with TRBD1. CDR1 is SGHVS, CDR2 FQNEAQ, per germline. The CDR3 totals 14 residues. V dropped 3 bases and J dropped 10; count of bases not matched to a gene: 5. CDR3 protein: CASSLGGQGSPLHF. Here the CDR3 DNA reads TGTGCCAGCAGCTTGGGCGGACAGGGATCACCCCTCCACTTT.

V usage is TRBV10-3 and J usage is TRBJ2-1; 12 nucleotides line up with TRBD2. The ends lost 3 bases at V and 10 bases at J; junction bases unmatched: 19. Germline V gene lookup returns CDR1 ENHRY and CDR2 SYGVKD. The CDR3 contains 19 residues. CDR3: CAISDRGSAGTSGWGEQFF. The CDR3, as DNA: TGTGCCATCAGTGACAGGGGATCAGCCGGGACTAGCGGGTGGGGGGAGCAGTTCTTC.

V gene TRBV18 combines with J gene TRBJ2-6; no reliable D call. The CDR3 runs 15 residues. The V gene's germline CDR1 is KGHSH and CDR2 LQKENI. V was trimmed by 3 bases and J by 0 bases, leaving 6 bases between them. In DNA form, the CDR3 reads TGTGCCAGCTCACCTCCGAACTCTGGGGCCAACGTCCTGACTTTC. Translated: CASSPPNSGANVLTF.

This clone turned up a few times. The chain carries TRBV11-3 and TRBJ2-1, with D perhaps TRBD2 (6 bases). The germline CDR1 and CDR2 sequences are SGHNT and YENEEA. This CDR3 has 12 amino acids. Trimming pared 1 base from V and 12 bases from J, leaving 10 bases between. The CDR3 here is CASSLAGGLQFF. CDR3 DNA: TGTGCCAGCAGCTTAGCCGGGGGATTGCAGTTCTTC.

CDR3 coding DNA: TGTGCCAGCTCACTCGATGCGGACACCGGGGAGCTGTTTTTT. This codes for CASSLDADTGELFF. V is TRBV18 and J is TRBJ2-2; D not resolved. The CDR3 runs 14 residues. Germline CDR1 and CDR2: KGHSH and LQKENI. V gave up 4 bases and J gave up 3 bases, with 9 bases separating them.

The chain has TRBV30 and TRBJ2-7, with 7 bases that match TRBD2. The CDR3 loop spans 16 amino acids. With 3 bases clipped from V and 5 bases from J, the junction kept 16 bases outside the gene matches. CDR1 and CDR2 (germline): GTSNPN, SVGIG (reference sequence). The CDR3 region is CAWRQILGLVKDEQYF. In nucleotides, the CDR3 is TGTGCCTGGAGGCAGATCTTAGGACTAGTTAAAGACGAGCAGTACTTC.

This rearrangement joins TRBV15 to TRBJ1-4; possible D gene TRBD1, 6 bases. This CDR3 comprises 16 residues. Germline V lookup: CDR1 LNHNV, CDR2 YYDKDF (reference sequence). Trimming cost V 1 base and J 8 bases, with 17 bases left between them. The CDR3 spells CATSRAGEGPDEKLFF. CDR3 nucleotide sequence: TGTGCCACCAGCAGAGCAGGGGAAGGTCCAGACGAAAAACTGTTTTTT.

The chain carries TRBV19 and TRBJ2-3; a possible D gene is TRBD2 (5 bases). This CDR3 region has 15 residues. V gave up 0 bases and J gave up 7 bases, with 14 bases separating them. Germline lookup yields CDR1 LNHDA and CDR2 SQIVND (reference sequence). The CDR3, as DNA: TGTGCCAGTAGTATAGATAGTAGGAGGAAACATACGCAGTATTTT. It encodes CASSIDSRRKHTQYF.

The CDR3 is CASRGAESGNTIYF. The CDR3 DNA follows: TGTGCCAGCAGGGGGGCCGAATCTGGAAACACCATATATTTT. The gene calls are TRBV28 and TRBJ1-3, with D maybe TRBD1 (6 bases). The CDR3 extends over 14 amino acids. Trimming shortened V by 6 bases and J by 1 base, and 10 bases separated the two germline ends. Germline-derived CDR1 and CDR2 are MDHEN and SYDVKM.

This clone has only a few counts. The V call is TRBV5-6, the J call TRBJ1-3; 7 nucleotides align to TRBD1. Germline lookup yields CDR1 SGHDT and CDR2 YYEEEE. Germline trimming cut 3 bases from V and 1 base from J; bases unmatched to any gene: 4. The CDR3 loop spans 15 amino acids. This CDR3 is CASSSTTGSGNTIYF. CDR3 in DNA: TGTGCCAGCAGCTCCACGACAGGGTCTGGAAACACCATATATTTT.

V usage is TRBV5-1 and J usage is TRBJ1-2; 10 bases match TRBD1. The CDR3 extends over 15 amino acids. The V gene's germline CDR1 is SGHRS and CDR2 YFSETQ. V lost 4 bases and J lost 7; bases outside the gene matches: 10. The CDR3, as DNA: TGCGCCAGCAGCCTGGGACAGGGGATCGGTGGTGGCTACACCTTC. This encodes CASSLGQGIGGGYTF.

This clone has just a few counts. V usage is TRBV5-1 and J usage is TRBJ2-5; D unresolved. Looked up from germline, CDR1 is SGHRS and CDR2 is YFSETQ. There are 11 residues in the CDR3. Trimming cost V 1 base and J 5 bases, with 3 bases left between them. The DNA for the CDR3 is TGCGCCAGCAGCTTGCAGGAGACCCAGTACTTC. Amino acids: CASSLQETQYF.

The genes are TRBV5-5 and TRBJ1-5, with 7 bases lining up with TRBD1. V shed 2 bases and J 2 bases; nucleotides not matched to a gene: 1. Germline CDR1 is SGHKS and CDR2 is YYEKEE (reference sequence). CDR3 length: 14 amino acids. The CDR3 spells CASSFTGGNQPQHF. The DNA of the CDR3 is TGTGCCAGCAGCTTTACAGGGGGCAATCAGCCCCAGCATTTT. Together with reference TRBV5-5 and TRBJ1-5, the CDR3 gives the full variable domain: DAGVTQSPTHLIKTRGQQVTLRCSPISGHKSVSWYQQVLGQGPQFIFQYYEKEERGRGNFPDRFSARQFPNYSSELNVNALLLGDSALYLCASSFTGGNQPQHFGDGTRLSIL.

CDR3 loop: CASSGTSTSEQYF. Written as DNA, the CDR3 is TGTGCCAGCAGCGGGACTAGTACCTCCGAGCAGTACTTC. This chain connects TRBV7-7 to TRBJ2-7; 8 nucleotides line up with TRBD2. Germline CDR1 and CDR2: SSHAT and FNYEAQ (reference sequence). J gave up 6 bases and V 5 bases, and 6 bases lay outside the gene matches. This CDR3 is built from 13 residues.

The chain uses TRBV18 and TRBJ1-4, with D unclear. Trimming pared 1 base from V and 8 bases from J, leaving 11 bases between. From germline, CDR1 is KGHSH and CDR2 LQKENI. The CDR3 has 14 residues. The CDR3: CASSPQTFSEKLFF. In DNA form, the CDR3 reads TGTGCCAGCTCACCACAGACTTTCTCGGAAAAACTGTTTTTT.

This clone appeared a single time. The V gene is TRBV30, the J gene TRBJ2-5; D gene uncertain. Germline-derived CDR1 and CDR2 are GTSNPN and SVGIG (reference sequence). This CDR3 is built from 14 residues. The ends were cut back, 4 bases at V and 2 bases at J, with 14 bases in the middle. For the CDR3, the DNA is TGTGCCTGGACGTCTGGGCCAGAACAAGAGACCCAGTACTTC. Translation gives CAWTSGPEQETQYF.

The chain links TRBV2 to TRBJ1-3; possible D gene TRBD1, 6 bases. This CDR3 is built from 13 residues. The ends were cut back, 8 bases at V and 0 bases at J, with 8 bases in the middle. The germline V gene has CDR1 SNHLY and CDR2 FYNNEI. The chain's CDR3 is CASGQLSGNTIYF. CDR3 nucleotides: TGTGCCAGCGGACAGCTCTCTGGAAACACCATATATTTT.

This rearrangement joins TRBV18 to TRBJ1-1; the D gene is possibly TRBD1 (5 bases). In germline, CDR1 is KGHSH, CDR2 LQKENI. This CDR3 comprises 15 residues. The V and J ends lost 5 bases and 3 bases respectively, with 16 bases between them. CDR3 sequence reads: CASSSLGGVDTEAFF. CDR3 coding DNA: TGTGCCAGCTCATCCTTGGGAGGGGTCGACACTGAAGCTTTCTTT.

The sample holds a few counts of this clone. This chain links TRBV20-1 with TRBJ2-5; no reliable D call. The CDR3 loop spans 11 amino acids. Germline V gives CDR1 DFQATT, CDR2 SNEGSKA (reference sequence). V was pared by 4 bases and J by 0 bases, with 3 bases between. In DNA form, the CDR3 reads TGCAGTGCTACACACCAAGAGACCCAGTACTTC. This encodes CSATHQETQYF.

This rearrangement joins TRBV3-1 (or the pseudogene TRBV3-2) to TRBJ2-7; 9 bases align to TRBD1. Trimming cost V 1 base and J 1 base; bases outside gene matches: 5. The germline CDR1 and CDR2 sequences are LGHDT and YNNKEL (reference sequence). The CDR3 has 16 amino acids. In DNA, the CDR3 is TGTGCCAGCAGCCAAGGGTTCGGACAGGGGTCCTACGAGCAGTACTTC. Translation: CASSQGFGQGSYEQYF.

CDR3 in amino acids: CATSRDFAGTSNQPQHF. In DNA form, the CDR3 reads TGTGCCACCAGCAGAGATTTCGCAGGGACTAGCAATCAGCCCCAGCATTTT. The V gene is TRBV15, the J gene TRBJ1-5, with a tentative D call TRBD1 (5 bases). The CDR3 consists of 17 residues. V was shortened by 0 bases and J by 0 bases, with 12 bases between the two germline ends. Germline CDR1 reads LNHNV; CDR2 reads YYDKDF (reference sequence).